This TCR beta chain was captured in a study of blood T cell repertoires in COVID-19. The wider study: Whether acute or convalescent, the COVID-19 samples came from the United States, Italy and Spain. In each case, the material was cDNA or gDNA derived from T cells, B-cell-depleted T cells, or PBMCs.

Original analysis: Amplifying reference gene primers gave estimates of nucleated cell counts. The repertoire was sequenced with immunoSEQ multiplex PCR; TCRdb's copy has only in-frame clones and lacks some. V, J and clone size were drawn from that table, and D and trimming were deduced from the DNA. The repertoire holds 68,000 or so clones, 65% to 85% seen once, with roughly 41% in the top ten. This CDR3 spans 16 amino acids. Per the germline V gene, CDR1 is SGDLS and CDR2 is YYNGEE. Unmatched junction bases numbered 10, after V lost 3 bases and J lost 4 bases. This clone was seen a handful of times. Sequenced sample: peripheral blood. This chain uses TRBV9 with TRBJ1-2; 9 bases line up with TRBD1. The TCR originated in a human donor in a cohort sampled during active COVID-19. This CDR3 is CASSAGQGTGGYGYTF. CDR3 nucleotide sequence: TGTGCCAGCAGCGCCGGACAGGGGACCGGAGGCTATGGCTACACCTTC.